The 10 T cell receptor beta chains presented below share a single source sample, sequenced in a study of cytomegalovirus exposure and HLA in healthy donors. This PCR relied on a set of 60 Vbeta primers and 13 Jbeta primers. TCRdb's table, derived via immunoSEQ multiplex PCR, lists solely in-frame clones and lacks some. The sample has over 150,000 clones; around 70% are singletons. The source material was PBMCs. The receptor set was obtained from a man aged 30 to 39 in good health and CMV-seronegative.

About this clone: At one end, the junction sequence differs from germline, possibly due to a read error. V is TRBV4-3 and J is TRBJ1-6; D is uncertain. Per germline, CDR1 LGHNA and CDR2 YSLEER. This CDR3 is built from 13 residues. The CDR3 nucleotides are TGCGCCAGCAGCCAAGATACGGGGTTGCCCCTCAACTTT. It is translated as CASSQDTGLPLNF.

This clone was seen just once. The junction does not match germline at one end; this may be a read error. The gene calls are TRBV7-7 and TRBJ2-7, with 7 bases aligning to TRBD1. CDR1 is SSHAT, CDR2 FNYEAQ, per germline (reference sequence). The CDR3 runs 13 residues. Here the CDR3 reads CASSLQGSHEQYF. The CDR3 region has the DNA TGTGCTAGCAGCTTACAGGGGTCCCACGAGCAGTACTTC.

This clone was seen a single time. J is TRBJ1-6 and V is TRBV9, with 9 positions matching TRBD1. CDR1 is SGDLS, CDR2 YYNGEE, per germline. The CDR3 is 15 amino acids. The V and J ends lost 4 bases and 7 bases, in that order; junction bases with no gene match: 6. The CDR3 loop reads CASSPRQGGNSPLHF. In DNA form, the CDR3 reads TGTGCCAGCAGCCCCAGACAGGGGGGAAATTCACCCCTCCACTTT.

This clone appeared a few times. The V gene is TRBV27, the J gene TRBJ1-6; D is ambiguous. The CDR3 is 16 residues long. Looked up from germline, CDR1 is MNHEY and CDR2 is SMNVEV (reference sequence). V was clipped by 3 bases and J by 7 bases, with 16 bases between them. The CDR3 DNA reads as TGTGCCAGCAGTTTTGACAAGGCCCAGCTAAATTCACCCCTCCACTTT. Its translation is CASSFDKAQLNSPLHF.

This chain uses TRBV7-9 with TRBJ1-1; 8 nucleotides match TRBD1. Germline loops: CDR1 SEHNR, CDR2 FQNEAQ (reference sequence). Losses at the gene ends were 5 bases for V and 5 bases for J; bases not matched to a gene: 10. CDR3 length equals 15 residues. CDR3 sequence (DNA): TGTGCCAGCAGCCACTCCGGGACAGGTCGAACTGAAGCTTTCTTT. It yields the protein CASSHSGTGRTEAFF.

The chain uses TRBV6-1 and TRBJ2-7; 7 positions agree with TRBD1. CDR3 length: 14 amino acids. The V gene end was trimmed by 6 bases and the J gene end by 7 bases; junction bases not matched to a gene: 12. Per the germline V gene, CDR1 is MNHNS and CDR2 is SASEGT. The CDR3 DNA reads TGTGCCAGCAGAAAGGGACAGTCCCCTCATGAGCAGTACTTC. It codes for CASRKGQSPHEQYF.

The CDR3 nucleotides read TGTGCCAGCAGCCAATCGGCATCTGGAAACACCATATATTTT. Protein sequence: CASSQSASGNTIYF. V is TRBV16 and J is TRBJ1-3; D call uncertain. Trimming took off 0 bases at V and 1 base at J, with 4 bases between the two ends. The CDR3 sequence is 14 residues long. Germline V CDR1 and CDR2: KGHSY, FQNENV.

The CDR3 sequence: CAWSLGLAGGSDTQYF. The CDR3 coding sequence is TGTGCCTGGAGTTTGGGGCTAGCGGGGGGCTCAGATACGCAGTATTTT. The chain is built from TRBV30 and TRBJ2-3; 11 positions agree with TRBD2. Germline CDR1 reads GTSNPN; CDR2 reads SVGIG (reference sequence). The CDR3 runs to 16 residues. The J segment lost 4 bases and the V segment lost 2 bases, leaving 8 bases of the junction unmatched. Based on the CDR3 plus reference TRBV30 and TRBJ2-3, the full variable domain is SQTIHQWPATLVQPVGSPLSLECTVEGTSNPNLYWYRQAAGRGLQLLFYSVGIGQISSEVPQNLSASRPQDRQFILSSKKLLLSDSGFYLCAWSLGLAGGSDTQYFGPGTRLTVL.

The chain joins TRBV19 to TRBJ2-3; D may be TRBD2 (6 bases). V was trimmed by 0 bases and J by 6 bases, leaving 13 bases between them. The CDR3 totals 15 residues. CDR1 is LNHDA, CDR2 SQIVND, per germline (reference sequence). This CDR3 reads CASSIDRTREDTQYF. The DNA of the CDR3 is TGTGCCAGTAGTATAGACAGGACCCGGGAGGATACGCAGTATTTT.

In this sample, this clone turned up a few times. The chain combines TRBV7-9 with TRBJ1-4, with TRBD1 matching over 10 bases. This CDR3 is 12 amino acids long. Germline CDR1 is SEHNR and CDR2 is FQNEAQ (reference sequence). The CDR3, as DNA: TGTGCAGTGGGGACAGGGGATCAAAAACTGTTTTTT. This encodes CAVGTGDQKLFF.